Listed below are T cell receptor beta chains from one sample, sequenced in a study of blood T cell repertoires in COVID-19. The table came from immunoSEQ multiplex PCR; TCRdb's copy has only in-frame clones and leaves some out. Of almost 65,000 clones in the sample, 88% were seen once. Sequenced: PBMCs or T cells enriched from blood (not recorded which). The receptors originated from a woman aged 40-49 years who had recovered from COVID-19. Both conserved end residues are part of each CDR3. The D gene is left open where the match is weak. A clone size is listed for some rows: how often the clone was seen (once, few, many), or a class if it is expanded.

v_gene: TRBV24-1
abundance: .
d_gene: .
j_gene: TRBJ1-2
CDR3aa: CATSDWDQPSTHLLAPFF
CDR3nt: TGTGCCACCAGTGATTGGGATCAGCCTTCGACACACCTCCTAGCCCCCTTCTTC

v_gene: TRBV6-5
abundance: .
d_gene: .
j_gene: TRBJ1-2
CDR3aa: CASSSQGRRGYGYTF
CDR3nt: TGTGCCAGCAGCTCCCAGGGTAGAAGAGGCTATGGCTACACCTTC

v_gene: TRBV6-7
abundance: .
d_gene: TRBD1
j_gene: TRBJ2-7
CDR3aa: CASSSPAKGARPYEQYF
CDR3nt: TGTGCCAGCAGTTCCCCCGCCAAGGGGGCCAGGCCCTACGAGCAGTACTTC

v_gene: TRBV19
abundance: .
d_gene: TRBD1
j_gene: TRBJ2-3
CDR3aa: CASSMPGQGWEDTQYF
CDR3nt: TGTGCCAGTAGTATGCCGGGACAGGGCTGGGAAGATACGCAGTATTTT

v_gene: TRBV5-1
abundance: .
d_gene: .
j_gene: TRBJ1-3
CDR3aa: CASSLGQGGSGNTIYF
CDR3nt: TGCGCCAGCAGCTTGGGGCAGGGCGGCTCTGGAAACACCATATATTTT

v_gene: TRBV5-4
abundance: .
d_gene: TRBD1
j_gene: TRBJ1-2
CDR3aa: CASSLDRVDYGYTF
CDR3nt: TGTGCCAGCAGCCTGGACAGGGTTGATTATGGCTACACCTTC

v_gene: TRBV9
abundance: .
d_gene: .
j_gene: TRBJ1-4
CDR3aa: CASSPQGGGDEKLFF
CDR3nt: TGTGCCAGCAGCCCGCAGGGTGGTGGGGATGAAAAACTGTTTTTT

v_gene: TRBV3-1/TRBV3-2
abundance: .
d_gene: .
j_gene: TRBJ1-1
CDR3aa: CASSINRQYQGEAFF
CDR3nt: TGTGCCAGCAGTATAAACAGACAATACCAGGGTGAAGCTTTCTTT

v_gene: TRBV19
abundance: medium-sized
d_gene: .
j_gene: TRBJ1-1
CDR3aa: CASSMYEGSLNTEAFF
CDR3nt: TGTGCCAGTAGTATGTATGAGGGCAGCCTGAACACTGAAGCTTTCTTT

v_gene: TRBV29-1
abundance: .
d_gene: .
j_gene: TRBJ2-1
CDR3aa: CSGLGAGDEQFF
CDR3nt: TGCAGCGGGTTGGGGGCGGGCGATGAGCAGTTCTTC

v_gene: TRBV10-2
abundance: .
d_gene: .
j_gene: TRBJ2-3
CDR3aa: CASSEIRGITDTQYF
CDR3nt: TGCGCCAGCAGTGAGATTCGGGGGATCACAGATACGCAGTATTTT

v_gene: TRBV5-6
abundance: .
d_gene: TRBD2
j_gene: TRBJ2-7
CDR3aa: CASSFRASGGSYEQYF
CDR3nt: TGTGCCAGCAGCTTCAGGGCTAGCGGGGGGTCCTACGAGCAGTACTTC

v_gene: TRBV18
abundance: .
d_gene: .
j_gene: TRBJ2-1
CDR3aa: CASSLAGLREQFF
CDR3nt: TGTGCCAGCTCTCTTGCCGGCTTGCGGGAGCAGTTCTTC

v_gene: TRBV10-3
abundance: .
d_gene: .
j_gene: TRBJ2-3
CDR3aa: CAISEWAATDTQYF
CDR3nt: TGTGCCATCAGTGAGTGGGCAGCCACAGATACGCAGTATTTT

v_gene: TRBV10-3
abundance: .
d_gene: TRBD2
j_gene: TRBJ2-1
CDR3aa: CAISGGLASYNEQFF
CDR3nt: TGTGCCATCAGTGGAGGACTAGCCTCCTACAATGAGCAGTTCTTC

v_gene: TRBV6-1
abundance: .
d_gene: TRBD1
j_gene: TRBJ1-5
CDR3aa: CASSERGQEGNQPQHF
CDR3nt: TGTGCCAGCAGTGAAAGGGGACAGGAGGGCAATCAGCCCCAGCATTTT

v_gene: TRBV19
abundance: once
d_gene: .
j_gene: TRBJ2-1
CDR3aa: CASSIDSVLYNEQFF
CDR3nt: TGTGCCAGTAGTATAGACTCTGTTCTCTACAATGAGCAGTTCTTC

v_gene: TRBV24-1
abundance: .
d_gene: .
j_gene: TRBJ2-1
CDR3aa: CATSDSGPSSTEQFF
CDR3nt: TGTGCCACCAGTGATAGCGGGCCCTCCTCCACGGAGCAGTTCTTC

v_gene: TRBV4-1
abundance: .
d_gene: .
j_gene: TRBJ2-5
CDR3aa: CASSQDLPVQETQYF
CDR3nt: TGCGCCAGCAGCCAAGATTTACCAGTTCAAGAGACCCAGTACTTC

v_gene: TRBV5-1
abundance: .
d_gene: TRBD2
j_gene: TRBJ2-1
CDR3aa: CASSEPGLAVSYNEQFF
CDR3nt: TGCGCCAGCAGCGAACCGGGACTAGCTGTGTCCTACAATGAGCAGTTCTTC

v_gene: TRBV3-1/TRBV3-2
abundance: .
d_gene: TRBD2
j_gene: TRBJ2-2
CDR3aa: CASSQLPAGVNTGELFF
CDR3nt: TGTGCCAGCAGCCAATTGCCAGCGGGGGTGAACACCGGGGAGCTGTTTTTT

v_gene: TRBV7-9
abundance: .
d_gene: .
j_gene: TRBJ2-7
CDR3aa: CASSSPRNPRDEQYF
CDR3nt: TGTGCCAGCAGCTCCCCCAGGAACCCTCGCGACGAGCAGTACTTC

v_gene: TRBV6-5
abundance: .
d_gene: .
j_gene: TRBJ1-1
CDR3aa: CASSPRRGAAEAFF
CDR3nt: TGTGCCAGCAGTCCCAGGCGGGGGGCCGCTGAAGCTTTCTTT

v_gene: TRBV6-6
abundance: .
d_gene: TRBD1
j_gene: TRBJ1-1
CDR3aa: CASSHASSGQEVGGTEAFF
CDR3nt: TGTGCCAGCAGTCACGCTTCATCGGGACAGGAGGTCGGTGGCACTGAAGCTTTCTTT

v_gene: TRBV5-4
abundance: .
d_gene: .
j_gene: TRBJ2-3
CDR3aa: CASSDGTRTDTQYF
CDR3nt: TGTGCCAGCAGCGATGGGACTCGCACAGATACGCAGTATTTT

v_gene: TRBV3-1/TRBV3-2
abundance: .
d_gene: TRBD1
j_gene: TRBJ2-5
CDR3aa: CASSHAPGQGYETQYF
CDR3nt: TGTGCCAGCAGCCATGCGCCGGGACAGGGATATGAGACCCAGTACTTC

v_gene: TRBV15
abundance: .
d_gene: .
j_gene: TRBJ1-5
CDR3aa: CATSRDQGLAQPQHF
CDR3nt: TGTGCCACCAGCAGAGACCAGGGGCTGGCTCAGCCCCAGCATTTT

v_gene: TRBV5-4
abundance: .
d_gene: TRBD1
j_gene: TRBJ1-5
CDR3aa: CASSAGTGDNQPQHF
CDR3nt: TGTGCCAGCAGCGCCGGGACAGGGGACAATCAGCCCCAGCATTTT

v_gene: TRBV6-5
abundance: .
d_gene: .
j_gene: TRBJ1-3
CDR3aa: CASSEAGVVNTIYF
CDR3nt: TGTGCCAGCAGCGAGGCAGGGGTAGTGAACACCATATATTTT

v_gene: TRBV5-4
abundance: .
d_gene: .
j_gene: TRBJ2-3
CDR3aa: CASSLEAGWVDTQYF
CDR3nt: TGTGCCAGCAGCTTGGAGGCAGGGTGGGTAGATACGCAGTATTTT

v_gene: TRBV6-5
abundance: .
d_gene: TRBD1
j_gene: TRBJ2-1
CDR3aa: CASRSGQLYYNEQFF
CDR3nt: TGTGCCAGCAGATCGGGACAGCTTTATTACAATGAGCAGTTCTTC

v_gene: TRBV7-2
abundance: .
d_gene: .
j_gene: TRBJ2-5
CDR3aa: CASSLAVDGTQYF
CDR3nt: TGTGCCAGCAGCTTAGCGGTAGATGGGACCCAGTACTTC

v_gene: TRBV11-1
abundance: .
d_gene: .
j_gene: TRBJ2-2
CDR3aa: CASSQQGNTGELFF
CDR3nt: TGTGCCAGCAGCCAGCAGGGGAACACCGGGGAGCTGTTTTTT

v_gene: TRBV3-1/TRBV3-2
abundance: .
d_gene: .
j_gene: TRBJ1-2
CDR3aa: CASSQVRPGLLGGANYGYTF
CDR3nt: TGTGCCAGCAGCCAAGTGCGGCCGGGGCTGTTGGGGGGAGCTAACTATGGCTACACCTTC

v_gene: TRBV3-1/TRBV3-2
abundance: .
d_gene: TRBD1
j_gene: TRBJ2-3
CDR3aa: CASTLMGQRSTHTQYF
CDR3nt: TGTGCCAGCACCCTAATGGGACAGAGATCCACCCATACGCAGTATTTT

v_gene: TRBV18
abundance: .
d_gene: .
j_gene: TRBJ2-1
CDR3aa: CASSPPRLGGAFIQDEQFF
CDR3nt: TGTGCCAGCTCACCACCGCGTCTGGGGGGGGCCTTTATTCAAGATGAGCAGTTCTTC

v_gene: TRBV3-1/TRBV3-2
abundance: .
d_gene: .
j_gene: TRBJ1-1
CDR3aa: CASSRLGQMNTEAFF
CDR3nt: TGTGCCAGCAGCCGCCTCGGACAGATGAACACTGAAGCTTTCTTT

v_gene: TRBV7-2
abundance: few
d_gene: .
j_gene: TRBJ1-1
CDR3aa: CASSPDHRAATEAFF
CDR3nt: TGTGCCAGCAGCCCTGACCACAGGGCTGCCACTGAAGCTTTCTTT

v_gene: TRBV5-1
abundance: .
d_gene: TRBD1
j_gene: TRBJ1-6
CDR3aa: CASSGGTGFSPLHF
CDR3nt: TGCGCCAGCAGTGGTGGGACAGGGTTTTCACCCCTCCACTTT

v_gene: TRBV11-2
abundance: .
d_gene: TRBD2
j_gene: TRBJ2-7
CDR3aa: CASSLPRLERGYEQYF
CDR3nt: TGTGCCAGCAGCTTACCCCGGCTCGAGCGGGGGTACGAGCAGTACTTC

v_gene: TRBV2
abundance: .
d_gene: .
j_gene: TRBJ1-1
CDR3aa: CASSEGRPNTEAFF
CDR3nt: TGTGCCAGCAGTGAGGGCAGACCGAACACTGAAGCTTTCTTT

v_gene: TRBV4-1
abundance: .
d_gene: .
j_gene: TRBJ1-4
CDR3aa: CASSHQGTPDEKLFF
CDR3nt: TGCGCCAGCAGCCATCAGGGGACGCCTGATGAAAAACTGTTTTTT

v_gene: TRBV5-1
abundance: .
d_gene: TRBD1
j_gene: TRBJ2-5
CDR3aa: CASSYTGTGGVETQYF
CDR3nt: TGCGCCAGCAGCTACACCGGGACAGGGGGCGTAGAGACCCAGTACTTC

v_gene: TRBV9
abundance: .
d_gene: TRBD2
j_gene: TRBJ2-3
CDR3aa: CASTVSGWGTDTQYF
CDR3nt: TGTGCCAGCACCGTTAGCGGGTGGGGCACAGATACGCAGTATTTT

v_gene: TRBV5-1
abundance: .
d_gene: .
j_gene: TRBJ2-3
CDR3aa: CASSLGASDTDTQYF
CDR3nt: TGCGCCAGCAGCTTGGGGGCCTCTGACACAGATACGCAGTATTTT

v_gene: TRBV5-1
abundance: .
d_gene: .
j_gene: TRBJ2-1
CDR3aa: CASSRWSSYNEQFF
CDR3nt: TGCGCCAGCAGTAGATGGAGCTCCTACAATGAGCAGTTCTTC

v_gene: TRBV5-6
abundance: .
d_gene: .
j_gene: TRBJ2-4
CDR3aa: CASSSLRFNIQYF
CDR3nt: TGTGCCAGCAGCTCACTGAGGTTTAACATTCAGTACTTC

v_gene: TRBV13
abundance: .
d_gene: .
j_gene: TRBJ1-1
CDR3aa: CAAGKNTEAFF
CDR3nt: TGTGCCGCGGGAAAGAACACTGAAGCTTTCTTT

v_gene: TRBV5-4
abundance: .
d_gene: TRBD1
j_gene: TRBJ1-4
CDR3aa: CASSLGASGQTNEKLFF
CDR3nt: TGTGCCAGCAGCTTGGGTGCTTCGGGACAGACTAATGAAAAACTGTTTTTT

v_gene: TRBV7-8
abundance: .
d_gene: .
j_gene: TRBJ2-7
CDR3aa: CASSLAPGSYEQYF
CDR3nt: TGTGCCAGCAGCTTAGCGCCGGGGAGCTACGAGCAGTACTTC